This is a list of T cell receptor beta chains from one sample in a study of shared clonotypes between healthy human individuals. Here immunoSEQ multiplex PCR was the method, and the copy in TCRdb shows in-frame clones only, minus some. In the table there are about 2.4 million clones, over 85% of which are singletons. Source material: naive CD4+ T cells from PBMCs. The receptors derive from a man younger than 30 in good health. Some clones in this sample may be carry-over from other donors' samples. The CDR3 runs from the conserved cysteine through the conserved F or W. A D gene is named only where the DNA matches it firmly. Not all rows give a size; the values are once, few, many and, for expanded clones, a class.

D	V	J	size	CDR3	DNA
-	TRBV5-6	TRBJ1-3	-	CASSFTPGASGNTIYF	TGTGCCAGCAGCTTCACTCCGGGGGCCTCTGGAAACACCATATATTTT
-	TRBV19	TRBJ2-2	-	CASSISGNTGELFF	TGTGCCAGTAGTATTTCGGGGAACACCGGGGAGCTGTTTTTT
TRBD2	TRBV5-1	TRBJ2-1	-	CASSSLPPSGKGIEQFF	TGCGCCAGCAGCTCCCTCCCGCCTAGCGGGAAGGGCATTGAGCAGTTCTTC
-	TRBV18	TRBJ2-5	few	CASSPSETQYF	TGTGCCAGCTCACCATCAGAGACCCAGTACTTC
-	TRBV29-1	TRBJ2-3	-	CSVDLGASTDTQYF	TGCAGCGTTGATTTGGGTGCTAGCACAGATACGCAGTATTTT
-	TRBV5-1	TRBJ1-1	-	CASSLDPGGSAEAFF	TGCGCCAGCAGCTTGGACCCCGGGGGGAGTGCTGAAGCTTTCTTT
-	TRBV6-5	TRBJ1-6	-	CASSYSTARDSPLHF	TGTGCCAGCAGTTACTCGACGGCCAGGGATTCACCCCTCCACTTT
-	TRBV11-2	TRBJ2-5	-	CASSPPGPSGETQYF	TGTGCCAGCAGCCCACCCGGACCTTCGGGGGAGACCCAGTACTTC
TRBD1	TRBV30	TRBJ1-4	-	CAAHLQGGGNEKLFF	TGTGCCGCCCACCTACAGGGGGGTGGTAATGAAAAACTGTTTTTT
-	TRBV2	TRBJ2-2	-	CASSEERPSNTGELFF	TGTGCCAGCAGTGAGGAGCGACCCTCGAACACCGGGGAGCTGTTTTTT
-	TRBV20-1	TRBJ2-5	-	CSATAVETQYF	TGCAGTGCAACCGCCGTTGAGACCCAGTACTTC
-	TRBV7-3	TRBJ1-2	-	CASSPSTGNYGYTF	TGTGCCAGCAGCCCCTCTACAGGGAACTATGGCTACACCTTC
-	TRBV5-1	TRBJ2-1	-	CASSHDYDNEQFF	TGCGCCAGCAGCCACGACTACGACAATGAGCAGTTCTTC
TRBD1	TRBV28	TRBJ1-6	-	CATSPGTGIISPLHF	TGTGCCACCTCACCAGGGACAGGGATTATTTCACCCCTCCACTTT
-	TRBV28	TRBJ1-5	-	CASSSPTAQYSNQPQHF	TGTGCCAGCAGTTCCCCCACGGCCCAATATAGCAATCAGCCCCAGCATTTT
-	TRBV6-6	TRBJ1-5	once	CASSYDGRDQPQHF	TGTGCCAGCAGTTATGATGGGCGCGATCAGCCCCAGCATTTT
-	TRBV7-2	TRBJ2-5	-	CASSPPPGSETQYF	TGTGCCAGCAGCCCGCCCCCCGGGAGTGAGACCCAGTACTTC
-	TRBV28	TRBJ1-4	-	CASVRGTNEKLFF	TGTGCCAGCGTCAGGGGTACTAATGAAAAACTGTTTTTT
TRBD1	TRBV7-9	TRBJ2-6	once	CASSLGPGTGPGANVLTF	TGTGCCAGCAGCTTAGGTCCCGGGACAGGGCCTGGGGCCAACGTCCTGACTTTC
-	TRBV29-1	TRBJ2-1	-	CSVEDPPGATYNEQFF	TGCAGCGTTGAAGATCCCCCCGGGGCTACCTACAATGAGCAGTTCTTC
TRBD1	TRBV28	TRBJ1-1	-	CATTGTEEAFF	TGTGCCACCACCGGGACAGAGGAAGCTTTCTTT
-	TRBV7-9	TRBJ1-2	-	CASSLESGRGSYGYTF	TGTGCCAGCAGCTTAGAAAGCGGACGAGGCTCCTATGGCTACACCTTC
-	TRBV5-1	TRBJ2-5	-	CASSENQETQYF	TGCGCCAGCAGCGAAAACCAAGAGACCCAGTACTTC
-	TRBV5-4	TRBJ2-3	-	CASSVRTDTQYF	TGTGCCAGCAGCGTGCGTACAGATACGCAGTATTTT
-	TRBV25-1	TRBJ1-4	-	CASSEPAFNEKLFF	TGTGCCAGCAGTGAACCGGCCTTTAATGAAAAACTGTTTTTT
-	TRBV7-2	TRBJ1-4	-	CASSLAGGANEKLFF	TGTGCCAGCAGCTTAGCTGGGGGAGCTAATGAAAAACTGTTTTTT
TRBD1	TRBV11-2	TRBJ1-1	once	CASSRGQLGTEAFF	TGTGCCAGCAGCCGGGGACAGCTAGGCACTGAAGCTTTCTTT
-	TRBV5-1	TRBJ2-5	once	CASSLPGVETQYF	TGCGCCAGCAGCTTACCGGGGGTAGAGACCCAGTACTTC
-	TRBV6-5	TRBJ1-1	-	CASSYAGGQLEAFF	TGTGCCAGCAGTTATGCTGGAGGACAGCTTGAAGCTTTCTTT
-	TRBV6-6	TRBJ2-1	once	CASSYNGRLNEQFF	TGTGCCAGCAGTTACAATGGTAGACTAAATGAGCAGTTCTTC
-	TRBV9	TRBJ1-2	-	CASSLNPRQGGGYTF	TGTGCCAGCAGCTTAAACCCCCGGCAGGGTGGCGGCTACACCTTC